These 19 T cell receptor beta chains originate from one sample sequenced in a study of cytomegalovirus exposure and HLA in healthy donors. The PCR used 60 Vbeta and 13 Jbeta primers. Sequencing used immunoSEQ multiplex PCR; TCRdb keeps in-frame clones, though not all of them. The repertoire holds roughly 99,000 clones, with more than 60% as singletons. Sequencing used PBMCs. The receptor source for this set is a man aged 55 to 70 in good health and CMV-seropositive.

A single count supports this clone. The chain joins TRBV7-2 to TRBJ2-5; no firm D call. V lost 5 bases, J lost 3 bases, and 16 bases lay in between. The CDR3 covers 15 residues. Germline V gene sequence: CDR1 SGHTA, CDR2 FQGNSA. The CDR3 spells CASSPTGRLEETQYF. CDR3 DNA sequence: TGTGCCAGCAGCCCCACCGGTAGATTAGAAGAGACCCAGTACTTC. Together with reference TRBV7-2 and TRBJ2-5, the CDR3 gives the full variable domain: GAGVSQSPSNKVTEKGKDVELRCDPISGHTALYWYRQSLGQGLEFLIYFQGNSAPDKSGLPSDRFSAERTGGSVSTLTIQRTQQEDSAVYLCASSPTGRLEETQYFGPGTRLLVL.

The chain has TRBV11-2 and TRBJ2-1; 9 bases are shared with TRBD1. Germline lookup yields CDR1 SGHAT and CDR2 FQNNGV. With 4 bases clipped from V and 15 bases from J, the junction kept 4 bases outside the gene matches. CDR3 length: 11 residues. In DNA, the CDR3 is TGTGCCAGCAGCTCCGGGACAGGGATGTTCTTC. It encodes CASSSGTGMFF.

This chain uses TRBV5-1 with TRBJ2-5, with 15 bases identical to TRBD2. This CDR3 has 16 amino acids. Germline trimming cut 4 bases from V and 1 base from J; bases unmatched to any gene: 2. The germline V gene encodes CDR1 SGHRS and CDR2 YFSETQ. The CDR3 spells CASSEGLAGGQETQYF. As DNA, the CDR3 is TGCGCCAGCAGCGAGGGACTAGCGGGGGGCCAAGAGACCCAGTACTTC.

This clone has just one count. The chain uses TRBV5-4 and TRBJ2-7; 8 positions match TRBD2. CDR3 length: 15 amino acids. From germline, CDR1 is SGHNT and CDR2 YYREEE (reference sequence). V was clipped by 6 bases and J by 7 bases; unmatched bases: 15. CDR3 residues: CASKNQAGEVGEQYF. CDR3 nucleotides: TGTGCCAGCAAGAACCAAGCGGGAGAAGTAGGGGAGCAGTACTTC.

A few counts support this clone. The J gene is TRBJ2-5, the V gene TRBV6-5; 8 nucleotides line up with TRBD1. The CDR3 contains 16 residues. In germline, CDR1 is MNHEY, CDR2 SVGAGI. The junction had 7 bases not matched to a gene; V was cut back by 4 bases and J by 0 bases. Written as DNA, the CDR3 is TGTGCCAGCAGTTCAGGACAGGGCATGGACCAAGAGACCCAGTACTTC. Its protein is CASSSGQGMDQETQYF.

This chain links TRBV28 with TRBJ1-1, with 10 bases fitting TRBD1. The CDR3 sequence is 18 residues long. The V gene end was trimmed by 5 bases and the J gene end by 3 bases; junction bases not matched to a gene: 15. Germline CDR1 MDHEN, CDR2 SYDVKM. The CDR3 DNA sequence: TGTGCCAGCAGTCTCGACCTGACAGGGGGCGATAAGTACACTGAAGCTTTCTTT. It translates to CASSLDLTGGDKYTEAFF. Based on the CDR3 plus reference TRBV28 and TRBJ1-1, the full variable domain is DVKVTQSSRYLVKRTGEKVFLECVQDMDHENMFWYRQDPGLGLRLIYFSYDVKMKEKGDIPEGYSVSREKKERFSLILESASTNQTSMYLCASSLDLTGGDKYTEAFFGQGTRLTVV.

CDR3 residues: CASMPGDRSYNEQFF. CDR3 DNA sequence: TGTGCCAGCATGCCCGGGGATCGGTCCTACAATGAGCAGTTCTTC. The chain joins TRBV6-1 to TRBJ2-1; D perhaps matches TRBD2 (5 bases). The germline V gene encodes CDR1 MNHNS and CDR2 SASEGT. With 7 bases removed from V and 1 base from J, the gap between germline ends came to 14 bases. The CDR3 contains 15 residues.

The rearrangement joins TRBV15 to TRBJ2-5; 8 positions agree with TRBD2. The ends lost 1 base at V and 2 bases at J; junction bases unmatched: 15. Germline V lookup: CDR1 LNHNV, CDR2 YYDKDF (reference sequence). This CDR3 contains 19 residues. The DNA for the CDR3 is TGTGCCACCAGCAGAGGTGCCGGGGCTAGCGGGCTCCCACAAGAGACCCAGTACTTC. This sequence encodes CATSRGAGASGLPQETQYF.

The chain is built from TRBV4-1 and TRBJ2-1; D might be TRBD2 (6 bases). Germline V lookup: CDR1 MGHRA, CDR2 YSYEKL. V lost 2 bases and J lost 4, with 12 bases in between. The CDR3 length is 15 residues. CDR3 DNA sequence: TGCGCCAGCAGCCAACCGGGACTGGGATACAATGAGCAGTTCTTC. It codes for CASSQPGLGYNEQFF.

The genes are TRBV27 and TRBJ2-7; perhaps TRBD2 as D (5 bases). The CDR3 loop spans 13 amino acids. Germline lookup yields CDR1 MNHEY and CDR2 SMNVEV (reference sequence). The germline V and J ends were trimmed by 4 bases and 9 bases, with 16 bases remaining between them. DNA for the CDR3: TGTGCCAGCAGTTCAGGACCGGCGGGTGGGCAGTACTTC. Its translation is CASSSGPAGGQYF.

This clone appeared a few times. This chain uses TRBV9 with TRBJ2-2; the D gene is possibly TRBD1 (6 bases). The V and J ends lost 0 bases and 6 bases respectively, with 9 bases between them. This CDR3 region has 14 residues. The germline V gene has CDR1 SGDLS and CDR2 YYNGEE. DNA of the CDR3: TGTGCCAGCAGCGTAGATGGGGGCGCCGGGGAGCTGTTTTTT. Amino acids: CASSVDGGAGELFF.

The chain carries TRBV25-1 and TRBJ1-1; a weak D match, TRBD1 (5 bases). V was cut by 6 bases and J by 10 bases, with 15 bases left in between. CDR1 MGHDK and CDR2 SYGVNS come from the germline V gene. CDR3 size: 12 residues. Here the CDR3 DNA reads TGTGCCAGCAGGGGGTCTGGCGGGGCAGCTTTCTTT. Amino acids: CASRGSGGAAFF. Filled out from reference TRBV25-1 and TRBJ1-1, the complete variable domain reads EADIYQTPRYLVIGTGKKITLECSQTMGHDKMYWYQQDPGMELHLIHYSYGVNSTEKGDLSSESTVSRIRTEHFPLTLESARPSHTSQYLCASRGSGGAAFFGQGTRLTVV.

V is TRBV6-6 and J is TRBJ2-3, with a possible D match to TRBD2 (6 bases). V was pared by 6 bases and J by 6 bases, with 10 bases between. CDR1 is MNHNY, CDR2 SVGAGI, per germline (reference sequence). This CDR3 spans 12 amino acids. CDR3 bases: TGTGCCAGCAGCCCGACTAGGGATACGCAGTATTTT. Translation: CASSPTRDTQYF.

The V call is TRBV7-3, the J call TRBJ2-3; 7 bases are shared with TRBD2. The V and J ends lost 6 bases and 4 bases, in that order; junction bases with no gene match: 7. Germline-derived CDR1 and CDR2 are SGHTA and FQGTGA. The CDR3 extends over 14 amino acids. The DNA for the CDR3 is TGTGCCAGCAGTCAATTGGGGGGGGCAGATACGCAGTATTTT. This codes for CASSQLGGADTQYF.

The chain recombines TRBV5-5 with TRBJ1-2; 7 nucleotides match TRBD1. This CDR3 spans 13 amino acids. J lost 8 bases, V lost 0 bases, and 4 bases had no gene match. Per germline, CDR1 SGHKS and CDR2 YYEKEE (reference sequence). The CDR3, as DNA: TGTGCCAGCAGCTTGGGTCCCAGGGGGGGCTACACCTTC. This gives the protein CASSLGPRGGYTF. The whole variable domain, filled in from reference TRBV5-5 and TRBJ1-2, reads DAGVTQSPTHLIKTRGQQVTLRCSPISGHKSVSWYQQVLGQGPQFIFQYYEKEERGRGNFPDRFSARQFPNYSSELNVNALLLGDSALYLCASSLGPRGGYTFGSGTRLTVV.

This chain links TRBV9 with TRBJ2-2; 13 bases fit TRBD2. Looked up from germline, CDR1 is SGDLS and CDR2 is YYNGEE. CDR3 length: 18 residues. V shed 3 bases, J shed 6 bases, and the junction held 11 bases outside the gene matches. The CDR3 nucleotides read TGTGCCAGCAGCGCCCACCTACTAGCGGGGGGGCTGGCCGGGGAGCTGTTTTTT. The encoded protein is CASSAHLLAGGLAGELFF.

The chain carries TRBV5-1 and TRBJ2-6; perhaps TRBD1 as D (7 bases). The CDR3 contains 18 residues. In germline, CDR1 is SGHRS, CDR2 YFSETQ. V lost 2 bases and J lost 1, with 16 bases in between. This CDR3 reads CASSFGGTESSGANVLTF. The DNA of the CDR3 is TGCGCCAGCAGCTTTGGGGGGACAGAAAGTTCTGGGGCCAACGTCCTGACTTTC.

About this clone itself: One end of the junction fails to match germline, which may point to a read error. The gene calls are TRBV7-7 and TRBJ2-2, with a weak D call TRBD2 (7 bases). The CDR3 runs 15 residues. The germline gives CDR1 SSHAT, CDR2 FNYEAQ (reference sequence). Here the CDR3 DNA reads TGTGCTAGCAGCTCTGTGGGGGGGGCCGACGGGGAGCTGTTTTTT. As protein: CASSSVGGADGELFF.

The chain has TRBV12-5 and TRBJ2-7; 8 bases are a match to TRBD1. Trimming at V came to 10 bases and at J to 1 base, leaving 12 bases not matched to a gene. The CDR3 is 15 residues long. Per germline, CDR1 LGHNT and CDR2 FRNRAP. CDR3 DNA: TGTGCTACCTCGCTGGAGAGGGACAGGTCCTACGAGCAGTACTTC. Its translation: CATSLERDRSYEQYF.